The subject of this entry is one T cell receptor beta chain. The target antigen is unknown. This specimen belongs to a study of lymphopenia after photon versus proton radiotherapy. Study conclusions and caveats: Relative stability marked proton patients; photon patients lost diversity and naive cells. Larger post-nadir TCR diversity loss correlated inversely with survival in deceased patients.

Clones were read by immunoSEQ multiplex PCR, and TCRdb kept only the in-frame ones, dropping some. This sample has approximately 3,000 clones, with about 80% found just once. This sequence was found in a man older than 75 with esophageal cancer. Sequencing used peripheral blood, obtained from a patient treated with proton-based radiotherapy.

The CDR3, as DNA: TGTGCCAGCAGCTGGAAGGGGGCCGCATGGGAGACCCAGTACTTC. The encoded protein is CASSWKGAAWETQYF. The chain employs TRBV11-2 and TRBJ2-5; 7 bases map to TRBD1. Trimming removed 4 bases from V and 5 bases from J; junction bases left unmatched: 10. Germline CDR1 is SGHAT and CDR2 is FQNNGV. This CDR3 has 15 amino acids.